Listed below are T cell receptor beta chains from one sample, sequenced in a study of shared clonotypes between healthy human individuals. Profiled with immunoSEQ multiplex PCR; TCRdb holds only in-frame clones, not every one. The profile shows some 1 million clones, around 74% of them singletons. Sequenced material: memory CD4+ T cells sorted from blood. These receptors were obtained from a man aged 18 to 29 in good health. The CDR3 runs from the conserved cysteine through the conserved F or W. D genes are given only for firm matches. Clone size is stated in some rows and not others, as once, few, many or a class when expanded.

v_gene	d_gene	abundance	j_gene	CDR3nt	CDR3aa
TRBV5-1	NA	NA	TRBJ1-1	TGCGCCAGCAGCTTGGCGTACGGAGACACTGAAGCTTTCTTT	CASSLAYGDTEAFF
TRBV7-8	TRBD2	NA	TRBJ2-7	TGTGCCAGCAGCTTGATAGAGAGACTAGCCAGCGAGCAGTACTTC	CASSLIERLASEQYF
TRBV5-6	NA	few	TRBJ2-5	TGTGCCAGCAGCTTGCGGCAGGAAGAGACCCAGTACTTC	CASSLRQEETQYF
TRBV2	NA	few	TRBJ2-3	TGTGCCAGCTCCAAAGGCGATAGGGCAGATACGCAGTATTTT	CASSKGDRADTQYF
TRBV7-6	NA	few	TRBJ1-6	TGTGCCAGCAGCCAGGACCCAAGAGGTTCACCCCTCCACTTT	CASSQDPRGSPLHF
TRBV7-2	TRBD2	NA	TRBJ2-2	TGTGCCAGCAGTTACACTAGCGCCCCGACCGGGGAGCTGTTTTTT	CASSYTSAPTGELFF
TRBV2	NA	few	TRBJ2-7	TGTGCCAGCAGTGAAGCGATGGGGGGTGAGCAGTACTTC	CASSEAMGGEQYF
TRBV25-1	NA	few	TRBJ1-4	TGTGCCAGCAGTGCAGCAAGTAATGAAAAACTGTTTTTT	CASSAASNEKLFF
TRBV10-3	TRBD2	many	TRBJ2-5	TGTGCCATCAGTGACGGCGGGGGGGGAAAAATTCAAGAGACCCAGTACTTC	CAISDGGGGKIQETQYF
TRBV19	TRBD2	NA	TRBJ2-2	TGTGCCAGTAGCCCTAAAACTAGCGGGAGTTCCGGGGAGCTGTTTTTT	CASSPKTSGSSGELFF
TRBV6-5	TRBD1	once	TRBJ2-7	TGTGCCAGCAGGCCTCCGGGACAGGGCTCCTACGAGCAGTACTTC	CASRPPGQGSYEQYF
TRBV5-1	TRBD1	few	TRBJ2-7	TGCGCCAGCAGTCGACCCTCGACAGGGGGCGAGCAGTACTTC	CASSRPSTGGEQYF
TRBV4-1	NA	NA	TRBJ1-1	TGCGCCAGCAGCCAAGAAACCCTGGGGACATTCAGATCTGCTTTCTTT	CASSQETLGTFRSAFF
TRBV30	NA	NA	TRBJ2-7	TGTGCCTGGAGTGTTGACTACGAGCAGTACTTC	CAWSVDYEQYF
TRBV29-1	NA	NA	TRBJ1-3	TGCAGCGCTAGGCACTCTGGAAACACCATATATTTT	CSARHSGNTIYF
TRBV5-1	NA	NA	TRBJ2-3	TGCGCCAGCAGTAGGGACCCGGGGGCAGATACGCAGTATTTT	CASSRDPGADTQYF
TRBV15	NA	NA	TRBJ2-1	TGTGCCACCAGCCCCAGGCAACCGAGGGATGAGCAGTTCTTC	CATSPRQPRDEQFF
TRBV5-1	NA	NA	TRBJ2-5	TGCGCCAGCAGCTTGGGGCTAGTGGGGCAAGAGACCCAGTACTTC	CASSLGLVGQETQYF
TRBV7-2	TRBD2	once	TRBJ2-7	TGTGCCAGCAGCTTAGCGCTTTCTAGCGGGATCCGCGAGCAGTACTTC	CASSLALSSGIREQYF
TRBV5-1	TRBD2	NA	TRBJ2-1	TGCGCCAGCAGCTTAGAAGCGGGGGTCCCCTACAATGAGCAGTTCTTC	CASSLEAGVPYNEQFF